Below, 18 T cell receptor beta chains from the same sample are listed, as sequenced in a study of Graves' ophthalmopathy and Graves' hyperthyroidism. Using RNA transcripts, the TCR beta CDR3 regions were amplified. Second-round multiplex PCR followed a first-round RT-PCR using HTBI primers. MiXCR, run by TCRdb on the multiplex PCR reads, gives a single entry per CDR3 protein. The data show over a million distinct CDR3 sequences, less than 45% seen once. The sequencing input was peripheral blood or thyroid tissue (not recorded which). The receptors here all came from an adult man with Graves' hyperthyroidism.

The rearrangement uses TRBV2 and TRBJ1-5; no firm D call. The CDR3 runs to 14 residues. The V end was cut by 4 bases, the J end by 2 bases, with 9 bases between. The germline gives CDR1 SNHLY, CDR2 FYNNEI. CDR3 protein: CASSAMAGNQPQHF. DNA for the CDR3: TGTGCCAGCAGTGCAATGGCAGGCAATCAGCCCCAGCATTTT.

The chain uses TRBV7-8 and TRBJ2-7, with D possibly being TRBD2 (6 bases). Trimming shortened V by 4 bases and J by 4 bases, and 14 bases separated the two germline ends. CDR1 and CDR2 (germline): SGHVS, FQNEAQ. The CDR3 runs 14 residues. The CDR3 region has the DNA TGTGCCAGCAGCTCAGAGCCGGGGAGGTACGAGCAGTACTTC. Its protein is CASSSEPGRYEQYF. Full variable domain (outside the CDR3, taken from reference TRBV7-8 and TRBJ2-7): GAGVSQSPRYKVAKRGQDVALRCDPISGHVSLFWYQQALGQGPEFLTYFQNEAQLDKSGLPSDRFFAERPEGSVSTLKIQRTQQEDSAVYLCASSSEPGRYEQYFGPGTRLTVT.

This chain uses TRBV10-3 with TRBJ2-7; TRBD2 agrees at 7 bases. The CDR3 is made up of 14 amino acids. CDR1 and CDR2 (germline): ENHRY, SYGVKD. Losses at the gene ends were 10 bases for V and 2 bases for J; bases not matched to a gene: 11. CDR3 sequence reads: CATLGTTTTYEQYF. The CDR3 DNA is TGTGCCACTCTTGGGACTACAACGACCTACGAGCAGTACTTC.

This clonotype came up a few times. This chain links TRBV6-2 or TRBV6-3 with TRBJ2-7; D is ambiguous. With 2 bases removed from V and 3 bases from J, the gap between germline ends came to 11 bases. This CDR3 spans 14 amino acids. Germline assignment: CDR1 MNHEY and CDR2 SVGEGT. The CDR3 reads CASSYRADLYEQYF. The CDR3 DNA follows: TGTGCCAGCAGTTACCGGGCTGATCTCTACGAGCAGTACTTC.

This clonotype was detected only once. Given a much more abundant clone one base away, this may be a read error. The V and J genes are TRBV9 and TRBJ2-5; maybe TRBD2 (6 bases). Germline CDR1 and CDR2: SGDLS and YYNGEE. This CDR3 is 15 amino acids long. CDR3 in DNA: TGTACCAGCAGCGTTTCAGGGAGGCCCTCGGGGGCCCAGTACTTC. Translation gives CTSSVSGRPSGAQYF.

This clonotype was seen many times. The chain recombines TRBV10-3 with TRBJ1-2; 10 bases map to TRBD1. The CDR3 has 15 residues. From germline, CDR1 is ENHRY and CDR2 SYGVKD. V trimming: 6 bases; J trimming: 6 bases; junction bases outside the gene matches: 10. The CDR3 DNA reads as TGTGCCATCAGGGGACAGGGGCGGTATACCGATGGCTACACCTTC. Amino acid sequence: CAIRGQGRYTDGYTF.

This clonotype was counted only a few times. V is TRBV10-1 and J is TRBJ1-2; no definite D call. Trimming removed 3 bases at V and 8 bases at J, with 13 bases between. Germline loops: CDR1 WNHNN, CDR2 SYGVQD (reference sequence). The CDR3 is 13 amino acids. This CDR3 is CASSEYREMGYTF. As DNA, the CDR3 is TGCGCCAGCAGTGAATATAGGGAGATGGGCTACACCTTC.

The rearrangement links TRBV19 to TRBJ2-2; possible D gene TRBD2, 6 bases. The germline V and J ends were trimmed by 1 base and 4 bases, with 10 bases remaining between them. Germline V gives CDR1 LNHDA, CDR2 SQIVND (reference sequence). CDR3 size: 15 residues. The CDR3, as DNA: TGTGCCAGTAGTATAGTTCTCGGGAGCACCGGGGAGCTGTTTTTT. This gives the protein CASSIVLGSTGELFF.

The CDR3 coding sequence is TGTGCCAGTAGTGTGACAGGACGATATCAGCCCCAGCATTTT. It specifies CASSVTGRYQPQHF. This chain links TRBV19 with TRBJ1-5; perhaps TRBD1 as D (6 bases). Germline CDR1 is LNHDA and CDR2 is SQIVND (reference sequence). Deletions cut 5 bases from V and 5 bases from J, with 13 bases between. The CDR3 extends over 14 amino acids.

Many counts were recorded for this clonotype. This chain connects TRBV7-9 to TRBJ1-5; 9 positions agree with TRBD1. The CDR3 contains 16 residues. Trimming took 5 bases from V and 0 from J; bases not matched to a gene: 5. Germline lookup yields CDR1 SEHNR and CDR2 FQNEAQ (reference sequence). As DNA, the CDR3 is TGTGCCAGCAGCCGACAGGGGGAAGGTAGCAATCAGCCCCAGCATTTT. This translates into CASSRQGEGSNQPQHF.

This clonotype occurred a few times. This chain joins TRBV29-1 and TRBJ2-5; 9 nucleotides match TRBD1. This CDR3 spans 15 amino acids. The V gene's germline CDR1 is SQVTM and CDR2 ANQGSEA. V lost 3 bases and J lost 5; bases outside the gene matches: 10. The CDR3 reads CSVDRDRVGEETQYF. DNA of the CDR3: TGCAGCGTTGACCGGGACAGGGTGGGAGAGGAGACCCAGTACTTC.

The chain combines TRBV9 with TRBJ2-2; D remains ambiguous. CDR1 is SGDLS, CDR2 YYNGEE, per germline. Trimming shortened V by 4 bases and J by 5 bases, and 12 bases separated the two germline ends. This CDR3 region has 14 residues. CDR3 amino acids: CASSTFSGTGELFF. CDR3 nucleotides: TGTGCCAGCAGCACGTTTTCCGGGACCGGGGAGCTGTTTTTT.

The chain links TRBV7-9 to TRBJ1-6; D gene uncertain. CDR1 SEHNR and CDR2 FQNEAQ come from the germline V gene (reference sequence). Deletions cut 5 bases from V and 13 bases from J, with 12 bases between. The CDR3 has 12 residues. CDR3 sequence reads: CASSPRTGPLHF. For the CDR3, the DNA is TGTGCCAGCAGCCCCCGGACGGGTCCCCTCCACTTT. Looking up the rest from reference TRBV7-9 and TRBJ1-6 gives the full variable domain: DTGVSQNPRHKITKRGQNVTFRCDPISEHNRLYWYRQTLGQGPEFLTYFQNEAQLEKSRLLSDRFSAERPKGSFSTLEIQRTEQGDSAMYLCASSPRTGPLHFGNGTRLTVT.

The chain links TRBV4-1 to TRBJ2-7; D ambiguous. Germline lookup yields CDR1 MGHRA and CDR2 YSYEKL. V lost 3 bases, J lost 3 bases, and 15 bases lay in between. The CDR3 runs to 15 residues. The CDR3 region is CASSHAYGVSYEQYF. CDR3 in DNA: TGCGCCAGCAGCCATGCCTATGGGGTTAGCTACGAGCAGTACTTC.

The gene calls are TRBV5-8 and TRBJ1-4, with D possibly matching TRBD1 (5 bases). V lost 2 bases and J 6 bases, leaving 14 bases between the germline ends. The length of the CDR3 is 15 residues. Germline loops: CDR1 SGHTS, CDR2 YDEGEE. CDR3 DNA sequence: TGTGCCAGCAGCTTTGGTGACAGCAAGGATGAAAAACTGTTTTTT. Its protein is CASSFGDSKDEKLFF.

The CDR3 loop reads CSAPLGQESSGANVLTF. The CDR3 region has the DNA TGCAGTGCTCCTCTAGGACAGGAAAGCTCTGGGGCCAACGTCCTGACTTTC. The V and J genes are TRBV20-1 and TRBJ2-6, with 7 bases identical to TRBD1. From germline, CDR1 is DFQATT and CDR2 SNEGSKA (reference sequence). Trimming removed 5 bases from V and 0 bases from J; junction bases left unmatched: 10. CDR3 length: 17 amino acids.

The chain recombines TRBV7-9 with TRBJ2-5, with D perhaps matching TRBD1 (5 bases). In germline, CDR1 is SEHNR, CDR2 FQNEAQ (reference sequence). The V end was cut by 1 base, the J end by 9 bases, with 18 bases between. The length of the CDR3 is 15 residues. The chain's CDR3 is CASSLGVADNQPQYF. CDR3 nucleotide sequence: TGTGCCAGCAGCTTAGGTGTCGCGGACAATCAGCCCCAGTACTTC.

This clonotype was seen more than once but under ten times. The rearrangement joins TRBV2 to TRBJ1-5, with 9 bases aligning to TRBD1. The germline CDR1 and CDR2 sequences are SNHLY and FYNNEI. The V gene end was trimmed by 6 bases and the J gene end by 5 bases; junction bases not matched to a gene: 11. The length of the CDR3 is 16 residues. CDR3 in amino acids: CASRRSGTGRDQPQHF. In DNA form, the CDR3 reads TGTGCCAGCAGACGATCAGGGACAGGGAGGGATCAGCCCCAGCATTTT. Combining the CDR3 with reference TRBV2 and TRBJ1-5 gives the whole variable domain EPEVTQTPSHQVTQMGQEVILRCVPISNHLYFYWYRQILGQKVEFLVSFYNNEISEKSEIFDDQFSVERPDGSNFTLKIRSTKLEDSAMYFCASRRSGTGRDQPQHFGDGTRLSIL.